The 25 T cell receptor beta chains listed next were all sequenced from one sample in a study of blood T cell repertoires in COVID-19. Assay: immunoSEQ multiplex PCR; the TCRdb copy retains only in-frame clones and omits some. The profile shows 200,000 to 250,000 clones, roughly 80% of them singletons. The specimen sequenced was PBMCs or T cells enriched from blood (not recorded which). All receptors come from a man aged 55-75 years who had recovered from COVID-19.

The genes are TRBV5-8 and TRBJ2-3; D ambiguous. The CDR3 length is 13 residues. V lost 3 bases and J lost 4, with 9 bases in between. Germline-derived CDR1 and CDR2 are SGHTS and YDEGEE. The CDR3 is CASSSRLADTQYF. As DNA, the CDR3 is TGTGCCAGCAGCTCCCGTCTAGCAGATACGCAGTATTTT.

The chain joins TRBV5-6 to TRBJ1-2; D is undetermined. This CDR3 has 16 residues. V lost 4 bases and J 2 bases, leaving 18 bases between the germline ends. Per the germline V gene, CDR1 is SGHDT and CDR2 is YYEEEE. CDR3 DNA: TGTGCCAGCAGCCCCGAATCGTCGGGAAAAAACTATGGCTACACCTTC. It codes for CASSPESSGKNYGYTF.

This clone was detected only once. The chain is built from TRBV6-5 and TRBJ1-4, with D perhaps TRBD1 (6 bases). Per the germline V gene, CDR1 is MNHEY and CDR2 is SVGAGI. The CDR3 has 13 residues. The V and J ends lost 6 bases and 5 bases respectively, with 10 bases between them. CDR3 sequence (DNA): TGTGCCAGCAGGTGGCAGGGGAATGAAAAACTGTTTTTT. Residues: CASRWQGNEKLFF.

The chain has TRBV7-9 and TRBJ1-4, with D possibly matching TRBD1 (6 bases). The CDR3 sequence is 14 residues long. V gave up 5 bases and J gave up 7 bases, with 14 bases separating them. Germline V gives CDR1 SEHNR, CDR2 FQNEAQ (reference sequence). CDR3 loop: CASSEGQRGEKLFF. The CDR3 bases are TGTGCCAGCAGCGAGGGACAAAGGGGTGAAAAACTGTTTTTT.

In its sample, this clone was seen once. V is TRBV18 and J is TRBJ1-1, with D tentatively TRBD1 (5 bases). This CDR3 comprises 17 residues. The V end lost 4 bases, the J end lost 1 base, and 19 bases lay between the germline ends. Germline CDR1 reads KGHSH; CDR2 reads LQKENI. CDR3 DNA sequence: TGTGCCAGCTCACGCTCCGAGGCAGGGAGGCAGAACACTGAAGCTTTCTTT. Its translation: CASSRSEAGRQNTEAFF.

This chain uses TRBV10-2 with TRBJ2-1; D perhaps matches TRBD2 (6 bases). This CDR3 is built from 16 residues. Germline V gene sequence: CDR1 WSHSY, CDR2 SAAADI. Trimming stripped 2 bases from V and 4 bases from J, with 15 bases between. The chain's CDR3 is CASSETPAGTYNEQFF. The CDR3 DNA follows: TGCGCCAGCAGTGAGACCCCAGCGGGTACTTACAATGAGCAGTTCTTC.

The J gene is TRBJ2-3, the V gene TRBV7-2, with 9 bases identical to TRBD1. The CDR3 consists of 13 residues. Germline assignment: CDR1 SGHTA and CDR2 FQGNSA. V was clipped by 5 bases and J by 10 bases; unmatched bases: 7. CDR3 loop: CASSSEDRGPQYF. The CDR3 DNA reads TGTGCCAGCAGCAGCGAGGACAGGGGTCCGCAGTATTTT.

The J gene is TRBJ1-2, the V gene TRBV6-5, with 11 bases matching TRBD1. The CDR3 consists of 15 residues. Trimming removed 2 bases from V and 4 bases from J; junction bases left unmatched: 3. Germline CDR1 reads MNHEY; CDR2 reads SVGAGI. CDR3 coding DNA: TGTGCCAGCAGTTACGGGACAGGGGGAGTCTATGGCTACACCTTC. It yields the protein CASSYGTGGVYGYTF.

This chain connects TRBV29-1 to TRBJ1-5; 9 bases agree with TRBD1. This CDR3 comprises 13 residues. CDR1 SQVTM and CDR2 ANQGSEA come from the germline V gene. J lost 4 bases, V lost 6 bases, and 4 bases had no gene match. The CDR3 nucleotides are TGCAGCGTCTGGGACAGGGAGAATCAGCCCCAGCATTTT. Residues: CSVWDRENQPQHF.

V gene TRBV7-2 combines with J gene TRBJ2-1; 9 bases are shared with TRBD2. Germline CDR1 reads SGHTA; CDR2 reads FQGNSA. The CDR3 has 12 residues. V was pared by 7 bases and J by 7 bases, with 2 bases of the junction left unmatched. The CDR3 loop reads CASTLAGNEQFF. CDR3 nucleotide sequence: TGTGCCAGCACTCTAGCGGGGAATGAGCAGTTCTTC. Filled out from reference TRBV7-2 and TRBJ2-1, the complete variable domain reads GAGVSQSPSNKVTEKGKDVELRCDPISGHTALYWYRQSLGQGLEFLIYFQGNSAPDKSGLPSDRFSAERTGGSVSTLTIQRTQQEDSAVYLCASTLAGNEQFFGPGTRLTVL.

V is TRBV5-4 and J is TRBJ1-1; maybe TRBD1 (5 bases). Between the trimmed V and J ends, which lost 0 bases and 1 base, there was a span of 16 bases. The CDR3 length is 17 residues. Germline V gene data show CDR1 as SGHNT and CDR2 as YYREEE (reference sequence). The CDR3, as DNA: TGTGCCAGCAGCTTGGACGGGGGTATTATCTCGAACACTGAAGCTTTCTTT. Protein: CASSLDGGIISNTEAFF.

The DNA of the CDR3 is TGTGCCAGCTCACGGTACAGGGGTATTGATCAGCCCCAGCATTTT. Translation: CASSRYRGIDQPQHF. The genes are TRBV18 and TRBJ1-5; TRBD1 matches at 7 bases. The length of the CDR3 is 15 residues. Germline CDR1 is KGHSH and CDR2 is LQKENI. Germline trimming cut 4 bases from V and 5 bases from J; bases unmatched to any gene: 8.

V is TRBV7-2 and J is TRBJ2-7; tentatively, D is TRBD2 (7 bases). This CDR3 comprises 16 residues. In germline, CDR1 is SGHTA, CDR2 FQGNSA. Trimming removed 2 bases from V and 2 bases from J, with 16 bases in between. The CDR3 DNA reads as TGTGCCAGCAGCTTAAGGGGGGGGGACACGACCTACGAGCAGTACTTC. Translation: CASSLRGGDTTYEQYF.

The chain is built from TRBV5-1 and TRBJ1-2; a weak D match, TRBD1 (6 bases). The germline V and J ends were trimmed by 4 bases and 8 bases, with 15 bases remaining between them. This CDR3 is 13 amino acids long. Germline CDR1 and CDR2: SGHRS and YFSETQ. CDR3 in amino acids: CASSPDRPGGYTF. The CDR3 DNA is TGCGCCAGCAGCCCGGACAGACCTGGGGGCTACACCTTC.

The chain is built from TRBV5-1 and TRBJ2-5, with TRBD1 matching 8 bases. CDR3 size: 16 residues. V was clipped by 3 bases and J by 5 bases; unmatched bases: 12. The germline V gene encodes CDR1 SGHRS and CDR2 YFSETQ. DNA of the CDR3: TGCGCCAGCAGCTGGGGGAGGCAGGGGGCAGGGGAGACCCAGTACTTC. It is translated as CASSWGRQGAGETQYF. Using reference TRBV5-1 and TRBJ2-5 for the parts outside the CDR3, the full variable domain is KAGVTQTPRYLIKTRGQQVTLSCSPISGHRSVSWYQQTPGQGLQFLFEYFSETQRNKGNFPGRFSGRQFSNSRSEMNVSTLELGDSALYLCASSWGRQGAGETQYFGPGTRLLVL.

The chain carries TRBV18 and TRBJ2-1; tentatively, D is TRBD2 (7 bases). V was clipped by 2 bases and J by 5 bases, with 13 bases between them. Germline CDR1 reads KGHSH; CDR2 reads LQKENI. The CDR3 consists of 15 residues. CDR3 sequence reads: CASSPLRGPNNEQFF. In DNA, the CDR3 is TGTGCCAGCTCACCATTGCGGGGGCCAAACAATGAGCAGTTCTTC.

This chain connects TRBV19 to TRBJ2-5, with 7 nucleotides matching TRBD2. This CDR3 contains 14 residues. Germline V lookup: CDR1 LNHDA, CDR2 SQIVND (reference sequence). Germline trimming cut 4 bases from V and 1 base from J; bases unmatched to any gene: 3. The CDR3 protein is CASSSLAAQETQYF. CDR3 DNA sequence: TGTGCCAGTAGTAGCCTAGCGGCCCAAGAGACCCAGTACTTC.

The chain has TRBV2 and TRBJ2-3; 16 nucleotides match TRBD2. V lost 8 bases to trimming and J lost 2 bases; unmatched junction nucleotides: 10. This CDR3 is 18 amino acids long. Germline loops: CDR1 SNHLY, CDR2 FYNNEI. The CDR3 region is CASGKGLAGGLVTDTQYF. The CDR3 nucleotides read TGTGCCAGCGGAAAGGGACTAGCGGGGGGGCTTGTCACAGATACGCAGTATTTT.

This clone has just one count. The DNA of the CDR3 is TGTGCCAGCAGCGCGATAGAAAATAATTCACCCCTCCACTTT. It encodes CASSAIENNSPLHF. The chain combines TRBV9 with TRBJ1-6, with D hard to call. The germline V and J ends were trimmed by 3 bases and 5 bases, with 9 bases remaining between them. Germline lookup yields CDR1 SGDLS and CDR2 YYNGEE. The CDR3 sequence is 14 residues long.

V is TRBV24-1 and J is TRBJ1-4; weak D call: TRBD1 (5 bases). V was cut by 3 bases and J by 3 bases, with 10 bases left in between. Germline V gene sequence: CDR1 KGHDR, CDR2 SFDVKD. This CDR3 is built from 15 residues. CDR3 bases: TGTGCCACCAGTGATAGCGGGACTTCTAATGAAAAACTGTTTTTT. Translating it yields CATSDSGTSNEKLFF.

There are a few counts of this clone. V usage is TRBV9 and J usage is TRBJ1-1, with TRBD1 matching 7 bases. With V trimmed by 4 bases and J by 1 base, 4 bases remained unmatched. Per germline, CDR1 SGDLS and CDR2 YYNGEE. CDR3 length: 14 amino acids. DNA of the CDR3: TGTGCCAGCAGCCTCGGACAGGAGAACACTGAAGCTTTCTTT. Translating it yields CASSLGQENTEAFF.

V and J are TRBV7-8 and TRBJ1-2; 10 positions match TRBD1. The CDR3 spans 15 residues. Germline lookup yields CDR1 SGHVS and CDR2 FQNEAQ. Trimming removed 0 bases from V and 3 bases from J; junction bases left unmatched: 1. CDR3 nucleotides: TGTGCCAGCAGCTTAGCGACAGGGGGCTACTATGGCTACACCTTC. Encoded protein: CASSLATGGYYGYTF.

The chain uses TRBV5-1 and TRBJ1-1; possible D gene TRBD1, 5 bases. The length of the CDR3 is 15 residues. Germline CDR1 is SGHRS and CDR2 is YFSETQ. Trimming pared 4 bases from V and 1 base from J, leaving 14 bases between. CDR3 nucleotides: TGCGCCAGCAGCCCGGGAAGGGGAGGGAACACTGAAGCTTTCTTT. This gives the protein CASSPGRGGNTEAFF.

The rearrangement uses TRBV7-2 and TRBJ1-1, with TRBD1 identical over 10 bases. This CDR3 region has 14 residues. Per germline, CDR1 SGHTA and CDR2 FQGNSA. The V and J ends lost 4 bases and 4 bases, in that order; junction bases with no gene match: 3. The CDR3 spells CASSWTGGSTEAFF. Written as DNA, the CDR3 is TGTGCCAGCAGCTGGACAGGGGGGAGCACTGAAGCTTTCTTT.

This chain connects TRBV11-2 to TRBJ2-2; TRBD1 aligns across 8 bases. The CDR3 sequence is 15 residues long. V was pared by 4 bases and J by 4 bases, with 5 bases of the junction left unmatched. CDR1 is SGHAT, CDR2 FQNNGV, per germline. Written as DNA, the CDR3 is TGTGCCAGCAGCTCTGGACAGGGTGGCACCGGGGAGCTGTTTTTT. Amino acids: CASSSGQGGTGELFF.